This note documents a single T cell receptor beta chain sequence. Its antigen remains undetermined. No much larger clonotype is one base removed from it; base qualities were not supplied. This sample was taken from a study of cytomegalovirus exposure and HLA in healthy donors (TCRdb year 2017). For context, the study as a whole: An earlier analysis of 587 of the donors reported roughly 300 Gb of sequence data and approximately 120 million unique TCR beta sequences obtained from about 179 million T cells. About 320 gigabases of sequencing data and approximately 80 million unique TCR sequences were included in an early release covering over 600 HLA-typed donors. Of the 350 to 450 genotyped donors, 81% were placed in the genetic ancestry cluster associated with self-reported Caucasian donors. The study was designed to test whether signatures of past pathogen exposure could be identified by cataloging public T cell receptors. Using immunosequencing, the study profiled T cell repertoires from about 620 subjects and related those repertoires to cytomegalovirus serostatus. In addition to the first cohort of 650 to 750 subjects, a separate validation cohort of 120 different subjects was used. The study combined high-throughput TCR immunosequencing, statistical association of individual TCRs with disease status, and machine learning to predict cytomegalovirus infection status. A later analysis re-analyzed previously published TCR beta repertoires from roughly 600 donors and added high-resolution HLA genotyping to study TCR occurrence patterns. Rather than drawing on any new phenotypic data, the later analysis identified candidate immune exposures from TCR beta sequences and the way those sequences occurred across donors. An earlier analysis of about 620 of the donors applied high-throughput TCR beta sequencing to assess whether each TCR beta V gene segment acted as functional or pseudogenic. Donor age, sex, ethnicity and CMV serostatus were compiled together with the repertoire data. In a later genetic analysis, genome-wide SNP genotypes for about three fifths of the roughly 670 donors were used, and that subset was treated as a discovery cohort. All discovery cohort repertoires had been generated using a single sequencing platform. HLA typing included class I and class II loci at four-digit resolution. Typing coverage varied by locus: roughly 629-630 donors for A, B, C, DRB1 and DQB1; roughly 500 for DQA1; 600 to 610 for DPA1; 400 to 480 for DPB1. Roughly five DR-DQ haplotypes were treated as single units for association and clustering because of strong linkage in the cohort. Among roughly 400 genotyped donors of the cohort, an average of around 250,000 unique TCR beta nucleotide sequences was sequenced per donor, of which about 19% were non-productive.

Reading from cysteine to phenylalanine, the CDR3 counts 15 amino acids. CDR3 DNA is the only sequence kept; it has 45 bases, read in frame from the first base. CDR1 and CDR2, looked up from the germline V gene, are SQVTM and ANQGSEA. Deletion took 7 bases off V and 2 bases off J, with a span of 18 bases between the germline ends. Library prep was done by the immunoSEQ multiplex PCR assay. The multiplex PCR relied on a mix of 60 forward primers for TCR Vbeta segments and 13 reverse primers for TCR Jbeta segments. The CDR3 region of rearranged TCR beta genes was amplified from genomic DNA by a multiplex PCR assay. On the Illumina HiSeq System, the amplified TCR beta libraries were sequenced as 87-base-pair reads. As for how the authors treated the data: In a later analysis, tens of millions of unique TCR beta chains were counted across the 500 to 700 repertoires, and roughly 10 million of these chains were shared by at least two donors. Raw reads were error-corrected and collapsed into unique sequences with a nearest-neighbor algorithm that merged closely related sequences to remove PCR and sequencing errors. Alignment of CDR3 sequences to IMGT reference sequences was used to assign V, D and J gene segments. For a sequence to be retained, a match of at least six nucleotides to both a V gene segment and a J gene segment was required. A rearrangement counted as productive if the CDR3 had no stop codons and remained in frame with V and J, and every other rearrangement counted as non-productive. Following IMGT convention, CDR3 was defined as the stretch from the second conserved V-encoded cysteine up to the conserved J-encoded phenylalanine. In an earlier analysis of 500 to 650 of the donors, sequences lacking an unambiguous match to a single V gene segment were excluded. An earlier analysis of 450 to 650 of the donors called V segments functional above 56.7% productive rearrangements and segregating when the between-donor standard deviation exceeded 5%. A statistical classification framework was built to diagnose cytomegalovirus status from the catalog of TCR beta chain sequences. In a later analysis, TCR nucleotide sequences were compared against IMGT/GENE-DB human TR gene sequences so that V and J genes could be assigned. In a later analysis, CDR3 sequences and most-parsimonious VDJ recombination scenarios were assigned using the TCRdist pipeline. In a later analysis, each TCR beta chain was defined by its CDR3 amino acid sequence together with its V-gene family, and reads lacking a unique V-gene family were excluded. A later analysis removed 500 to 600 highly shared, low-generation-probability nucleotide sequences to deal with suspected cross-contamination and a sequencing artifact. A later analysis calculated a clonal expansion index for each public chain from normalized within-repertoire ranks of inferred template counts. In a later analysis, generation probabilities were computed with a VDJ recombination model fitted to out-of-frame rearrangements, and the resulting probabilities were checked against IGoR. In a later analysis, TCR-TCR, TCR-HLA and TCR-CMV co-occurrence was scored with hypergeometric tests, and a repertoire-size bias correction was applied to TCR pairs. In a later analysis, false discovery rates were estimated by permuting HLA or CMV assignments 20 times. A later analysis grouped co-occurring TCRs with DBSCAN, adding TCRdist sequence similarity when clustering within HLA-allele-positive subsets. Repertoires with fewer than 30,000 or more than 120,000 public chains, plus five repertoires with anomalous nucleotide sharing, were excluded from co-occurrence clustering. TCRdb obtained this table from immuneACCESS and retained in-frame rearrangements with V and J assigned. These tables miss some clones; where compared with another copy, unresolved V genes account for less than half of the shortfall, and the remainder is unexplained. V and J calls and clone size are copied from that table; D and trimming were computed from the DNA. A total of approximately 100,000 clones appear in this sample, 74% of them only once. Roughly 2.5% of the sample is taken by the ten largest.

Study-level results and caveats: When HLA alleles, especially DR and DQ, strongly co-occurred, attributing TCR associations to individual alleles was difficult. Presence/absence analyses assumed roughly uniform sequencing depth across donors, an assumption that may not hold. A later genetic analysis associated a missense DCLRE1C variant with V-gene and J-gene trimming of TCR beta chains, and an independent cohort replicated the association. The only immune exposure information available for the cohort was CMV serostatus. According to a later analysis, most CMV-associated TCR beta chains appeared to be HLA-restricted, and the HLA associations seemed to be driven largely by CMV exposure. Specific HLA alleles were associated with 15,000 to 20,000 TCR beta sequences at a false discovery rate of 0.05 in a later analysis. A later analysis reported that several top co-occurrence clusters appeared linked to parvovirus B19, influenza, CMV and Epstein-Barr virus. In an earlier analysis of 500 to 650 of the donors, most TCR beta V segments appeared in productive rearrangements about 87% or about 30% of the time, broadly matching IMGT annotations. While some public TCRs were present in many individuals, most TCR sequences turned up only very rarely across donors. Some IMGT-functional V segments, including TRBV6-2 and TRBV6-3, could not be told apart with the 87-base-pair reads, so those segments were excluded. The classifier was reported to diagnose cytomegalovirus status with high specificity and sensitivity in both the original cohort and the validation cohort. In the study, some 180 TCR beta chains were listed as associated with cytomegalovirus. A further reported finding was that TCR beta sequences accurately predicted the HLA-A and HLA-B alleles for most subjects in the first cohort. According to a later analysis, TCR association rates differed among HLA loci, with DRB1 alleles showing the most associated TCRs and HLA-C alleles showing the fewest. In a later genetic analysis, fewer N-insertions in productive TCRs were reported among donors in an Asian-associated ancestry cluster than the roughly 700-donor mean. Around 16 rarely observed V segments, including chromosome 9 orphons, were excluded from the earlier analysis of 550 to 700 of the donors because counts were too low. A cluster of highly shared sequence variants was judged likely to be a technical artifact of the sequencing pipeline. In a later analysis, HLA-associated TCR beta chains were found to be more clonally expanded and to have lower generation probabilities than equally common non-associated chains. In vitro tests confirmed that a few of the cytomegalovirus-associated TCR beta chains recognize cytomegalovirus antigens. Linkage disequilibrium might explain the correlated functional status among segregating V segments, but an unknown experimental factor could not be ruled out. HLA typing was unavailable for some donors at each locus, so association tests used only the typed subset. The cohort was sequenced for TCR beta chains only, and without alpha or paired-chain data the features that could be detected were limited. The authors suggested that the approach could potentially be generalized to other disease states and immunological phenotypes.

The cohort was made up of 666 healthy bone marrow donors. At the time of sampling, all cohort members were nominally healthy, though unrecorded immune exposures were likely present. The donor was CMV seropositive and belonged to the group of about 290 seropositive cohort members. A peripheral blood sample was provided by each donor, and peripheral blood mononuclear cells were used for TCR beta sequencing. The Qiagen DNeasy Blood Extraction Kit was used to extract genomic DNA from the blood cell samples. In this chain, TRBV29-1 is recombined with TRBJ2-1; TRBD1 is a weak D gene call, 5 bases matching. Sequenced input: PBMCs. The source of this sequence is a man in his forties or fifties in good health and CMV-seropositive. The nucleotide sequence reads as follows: TGCAGCGCAGAACCCCCCGACAGTACCTACAATGAGCAGTTCTTC. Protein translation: CSAEPPDSTYNEQFF.